This T cell receptor (beta chain) was observed in a study of blood T cell repertoires in COVID-19. Study as a whole: Acute-phase and convalescent COVID-19 samples originated in the United States, Italy and Spain. T cells, B-cell-depleted T cells, or PBMCs provided the cDNA or gDNA that served as material.

V lost 1 base to trimming and J lost 8 bases; unmatched junction nucleotides: 7. The CDR3 length is 14 residues. Germline V CDR1 and CDR2: KGHSH, LQKENI. As processed by the authors: Amplification of reference gene primers was used by the study to estimate nucleated cell counts. Assay used: immunoSEQ multiplex PCR; TCRdb lists only in-frame clones, some missing. D and trimming were read from the DNA, whereas the V and J calls and clone size are those reported in that table. The sample lists about 150,000 clones, 85% to 90% occurring once. Material for sequencing was peripheral blood. The chain is built from TRBV18 and TRBJ1-1, with 7 bases aligning to TRBD1. The TCR originated in an elderly man with acute or convalescent COVID-19. This chain's CDR3 is CASSPRLTGEEAFF. The CDR3 region has the DNA TGTGCCAGCTCACCACGGCTTACAGGGGAGGAAGCTTTCTTT.